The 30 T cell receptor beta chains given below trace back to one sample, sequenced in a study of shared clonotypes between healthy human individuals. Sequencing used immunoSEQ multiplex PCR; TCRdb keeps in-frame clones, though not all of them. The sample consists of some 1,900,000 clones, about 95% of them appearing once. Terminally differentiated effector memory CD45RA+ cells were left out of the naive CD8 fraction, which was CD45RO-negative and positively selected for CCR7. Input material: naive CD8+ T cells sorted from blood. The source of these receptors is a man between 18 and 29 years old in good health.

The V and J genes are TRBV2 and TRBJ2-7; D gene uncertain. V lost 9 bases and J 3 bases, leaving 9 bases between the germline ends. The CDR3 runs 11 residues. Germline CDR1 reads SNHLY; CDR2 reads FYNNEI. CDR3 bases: TGTGCCAGTTGTAGGGACTACGAGCAGTACTTC. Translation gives CASCRDYEQYF. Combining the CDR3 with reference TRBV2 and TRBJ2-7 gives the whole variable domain EPEVTQTPSHQVTQMGQEVILRCVPISNHLYFYWYRQILGQKVEFLVSFYNNEISEKSEIFDDQFSVERPDGSNFTLKIRSTKLEDSAMYFCASCRDYEQYFGPGTRLTVT.

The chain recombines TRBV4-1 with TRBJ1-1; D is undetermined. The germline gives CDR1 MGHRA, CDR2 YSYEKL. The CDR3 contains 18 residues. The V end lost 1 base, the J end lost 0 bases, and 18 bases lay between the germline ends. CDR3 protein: CASSQGGGRGIMNTEAFF. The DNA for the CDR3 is TGCGCCAGCAGCCAAGGGGGTGGTCGAGGGATCATGAACACTGAAGCTTTCTTT.

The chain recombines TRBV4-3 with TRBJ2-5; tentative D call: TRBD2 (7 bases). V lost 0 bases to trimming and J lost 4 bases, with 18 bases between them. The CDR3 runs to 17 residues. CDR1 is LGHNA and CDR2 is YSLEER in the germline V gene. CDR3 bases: TGCGCCAGCAGCCAAGATGAGGGGGAGGGCCAAGTAGAGACCCAGTACTTC. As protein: CASSQDEGEGQVETQYF.

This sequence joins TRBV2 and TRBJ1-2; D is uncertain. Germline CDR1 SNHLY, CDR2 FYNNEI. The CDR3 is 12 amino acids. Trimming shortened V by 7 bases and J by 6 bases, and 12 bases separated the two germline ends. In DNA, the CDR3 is TGTGCCAGCACACACCAGGCCGATGGCTACACCTTC. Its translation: CASTHQADGYTF.

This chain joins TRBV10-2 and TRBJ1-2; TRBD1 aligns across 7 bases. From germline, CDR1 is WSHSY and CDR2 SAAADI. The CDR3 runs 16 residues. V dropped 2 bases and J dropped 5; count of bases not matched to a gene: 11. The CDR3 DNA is TGCGCCAGCAGTGAGGCAGTTGGGACAGTGCTGTATGGCTACACCTTC. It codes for CASSEAVGTVLYGYTF.

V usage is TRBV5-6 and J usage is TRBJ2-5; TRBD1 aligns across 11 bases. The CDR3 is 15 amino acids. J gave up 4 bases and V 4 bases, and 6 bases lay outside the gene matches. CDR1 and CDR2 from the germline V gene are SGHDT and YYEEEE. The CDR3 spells CASSAGQGAGETQYF. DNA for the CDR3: TGTGCCAGCAGCGCCGGACAGGGGGCTGGAGAGACCCAGTACTTC. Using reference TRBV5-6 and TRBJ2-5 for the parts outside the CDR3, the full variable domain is DAGVTQSPTHLIKTRGQQVTLRCSPKSGHDTVSWYQQALGQGPQFIFQYYEEEERQRGNFPDRFSGHQFPNYSSELNVNALLLGDSALYLCASSAGQGAGETQYFGPGTRLLVL.

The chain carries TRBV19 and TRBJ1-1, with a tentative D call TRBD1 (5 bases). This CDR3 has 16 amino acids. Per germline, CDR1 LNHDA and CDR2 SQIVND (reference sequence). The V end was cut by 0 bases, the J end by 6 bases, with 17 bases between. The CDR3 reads CASSIDWGDLTSEAFF. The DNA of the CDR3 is TGTGCCAGTAGTATAGATTGGGGCGACCTGACGTCTGAAGCTTTCTTT.

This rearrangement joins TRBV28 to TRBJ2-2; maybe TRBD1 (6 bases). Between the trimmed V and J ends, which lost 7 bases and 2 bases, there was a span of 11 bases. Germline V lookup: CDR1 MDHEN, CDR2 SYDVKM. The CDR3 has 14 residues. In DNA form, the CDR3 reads TGTGCCAGCATAGACAGGAGAAACACCGGGGAGCTGTTTTTT. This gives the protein CASIDRRNTGELFF.

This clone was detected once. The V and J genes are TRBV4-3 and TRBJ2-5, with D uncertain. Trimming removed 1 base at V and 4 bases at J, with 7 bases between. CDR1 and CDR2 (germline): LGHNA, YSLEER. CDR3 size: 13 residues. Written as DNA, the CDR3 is TGCGCCAGCAGCCAAGTATACCGAGAGACCCAGTACTTC. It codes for CASSQVYRETQYF.

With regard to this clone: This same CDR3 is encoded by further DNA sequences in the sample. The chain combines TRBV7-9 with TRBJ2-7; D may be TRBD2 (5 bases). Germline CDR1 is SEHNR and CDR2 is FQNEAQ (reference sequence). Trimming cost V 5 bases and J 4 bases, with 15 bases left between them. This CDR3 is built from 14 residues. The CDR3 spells CASSGSGSSYEQYF. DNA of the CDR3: TGTGCCAGCAGCGGCTCTGGGAGTTCTTACGAGCAGTACTTC. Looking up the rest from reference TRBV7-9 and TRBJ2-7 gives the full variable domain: DTGVSQNPRHKITKRGQNVTFRCDPISEHNRLYWYRQTLGQGPEFLTYFQNEAQLEKSRLLSDRFSAERPKGSFSTLEIQRTEQGDSAMYLCASSGSGSSYEQYFGPGTRLTVT.

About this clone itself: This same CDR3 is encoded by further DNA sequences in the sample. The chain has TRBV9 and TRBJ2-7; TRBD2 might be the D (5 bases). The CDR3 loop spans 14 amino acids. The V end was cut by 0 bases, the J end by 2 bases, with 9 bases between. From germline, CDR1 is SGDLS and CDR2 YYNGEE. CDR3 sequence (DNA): TGTGCCAGCAGCGTAGGCGGGTCGCCCTACGAGCAGTACTTC. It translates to CASSVGGSPYEQYF.

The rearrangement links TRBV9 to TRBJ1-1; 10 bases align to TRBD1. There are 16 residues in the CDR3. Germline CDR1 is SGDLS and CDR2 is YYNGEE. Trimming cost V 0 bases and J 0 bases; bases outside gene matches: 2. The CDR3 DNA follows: TGTGCCAGCAGCGTAGAAGGGACAGGGGTGAACACTGAAGCTTTCTTT. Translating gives CASSVEGTGVNTEAFF.

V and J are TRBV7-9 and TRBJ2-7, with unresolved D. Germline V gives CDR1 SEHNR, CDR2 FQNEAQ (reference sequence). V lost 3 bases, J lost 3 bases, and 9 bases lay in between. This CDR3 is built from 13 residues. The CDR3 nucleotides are TGTGCCAGCAGCTTTGAATATCTCTACGAGCAGTACTTC. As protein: CASSFEYLYEQYF.

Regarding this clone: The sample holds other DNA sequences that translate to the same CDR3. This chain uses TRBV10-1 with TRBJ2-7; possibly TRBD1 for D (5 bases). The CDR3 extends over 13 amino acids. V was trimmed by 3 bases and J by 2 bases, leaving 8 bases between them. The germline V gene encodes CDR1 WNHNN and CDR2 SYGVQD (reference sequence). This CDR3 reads CASSEGVTYEQYF. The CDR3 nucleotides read TGCGCCAGCAGTGAAGGGGTCACCTACGAGCAGTACTTC.

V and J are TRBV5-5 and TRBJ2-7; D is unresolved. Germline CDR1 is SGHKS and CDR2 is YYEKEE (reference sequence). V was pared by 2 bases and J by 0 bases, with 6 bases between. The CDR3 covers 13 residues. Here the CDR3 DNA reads TGTGCCAGCAGCTTAACCAGCTCCTACGAGCAGTACTTC. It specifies CASSLTSSYEQYF.

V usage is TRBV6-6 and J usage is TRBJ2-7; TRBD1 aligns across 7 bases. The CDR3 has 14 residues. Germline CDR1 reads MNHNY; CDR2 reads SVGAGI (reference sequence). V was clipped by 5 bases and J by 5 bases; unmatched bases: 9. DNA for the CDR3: TGTGCCAGCAGTCACCCCGTGACAGGGCACGAGCAGTACTTC. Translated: CASSHPVTGHEQYF.

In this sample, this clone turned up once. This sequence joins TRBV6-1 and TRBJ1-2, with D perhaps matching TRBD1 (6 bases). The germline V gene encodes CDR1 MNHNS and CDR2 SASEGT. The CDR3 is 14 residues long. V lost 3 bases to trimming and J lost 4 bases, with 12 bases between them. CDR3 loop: CASSDRGPGYGYTF. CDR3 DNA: TGTGCCAGCAGTGACAGGGGACCCGGCTATGGCTACACCTTC.

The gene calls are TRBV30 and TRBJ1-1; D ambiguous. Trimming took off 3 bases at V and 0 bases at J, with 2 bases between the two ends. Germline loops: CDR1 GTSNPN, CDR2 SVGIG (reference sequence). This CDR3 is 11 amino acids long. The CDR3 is CAWRVNTEAFF. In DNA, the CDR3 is TGTGCCTGGAGGGTGAACACTGAAGCTTTCTTT.

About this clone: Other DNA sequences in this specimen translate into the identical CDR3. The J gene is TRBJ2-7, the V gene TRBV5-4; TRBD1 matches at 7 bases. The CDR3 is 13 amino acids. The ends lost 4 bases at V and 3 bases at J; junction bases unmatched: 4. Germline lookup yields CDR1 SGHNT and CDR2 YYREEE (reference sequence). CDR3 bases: TGTGCCAGCAGCACAGGGGACAGCTACGAGCAGTACTTC. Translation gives CASSTGDSYEQYF.

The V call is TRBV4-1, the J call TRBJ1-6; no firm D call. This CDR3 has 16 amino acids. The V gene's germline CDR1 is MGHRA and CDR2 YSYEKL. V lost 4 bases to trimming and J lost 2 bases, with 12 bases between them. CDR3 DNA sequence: TGCGCCAGCAGCCGTGAATGGGGAACCTATAATTCACCCCTCCACTTT. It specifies CASSREWGTYNSPLHF.

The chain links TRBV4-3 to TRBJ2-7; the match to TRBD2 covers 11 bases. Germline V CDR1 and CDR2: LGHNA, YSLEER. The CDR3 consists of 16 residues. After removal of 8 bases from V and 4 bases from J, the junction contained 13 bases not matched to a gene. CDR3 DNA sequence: TGCGCCAGCTCTCCTGGGTCCGGGACTAGCGGTTACGAGCAGTACTTC. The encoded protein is CASSPGSGTSGYEQYF.

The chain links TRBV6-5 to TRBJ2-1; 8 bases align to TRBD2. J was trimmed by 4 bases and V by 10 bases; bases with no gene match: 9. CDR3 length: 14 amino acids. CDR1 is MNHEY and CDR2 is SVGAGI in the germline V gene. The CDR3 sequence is CATTGGEVYNEQFF. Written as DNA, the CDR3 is TGTGCCACTACGGGGGGGGAAGTTTACAATGAGCAGTTCTTC.

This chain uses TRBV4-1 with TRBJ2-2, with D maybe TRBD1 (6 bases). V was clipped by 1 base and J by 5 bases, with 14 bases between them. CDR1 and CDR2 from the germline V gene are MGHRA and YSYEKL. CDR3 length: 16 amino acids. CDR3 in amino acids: CASSQALTQGTGELFF. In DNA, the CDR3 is TGCGCCAGCAGCCAAGCACTTACCCAGGGGACCGGGGAGCTGTTTTTT.

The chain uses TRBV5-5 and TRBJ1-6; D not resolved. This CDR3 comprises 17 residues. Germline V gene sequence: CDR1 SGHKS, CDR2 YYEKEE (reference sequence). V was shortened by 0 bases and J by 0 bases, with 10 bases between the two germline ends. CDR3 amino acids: CASSLAVESSYNSPLHF. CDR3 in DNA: TGTGCCAGCAGCTTGGCCGTCGAGAGCTCCTATAATTCACCCCTCCACTTT.

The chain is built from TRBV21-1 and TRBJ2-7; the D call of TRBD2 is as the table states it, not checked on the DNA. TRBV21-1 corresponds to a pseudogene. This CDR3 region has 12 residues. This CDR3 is CASKASKDEQYF. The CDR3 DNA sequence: TGTGCCAGCAAAGCTAGCAAGGACGAGCAGTACTTC.

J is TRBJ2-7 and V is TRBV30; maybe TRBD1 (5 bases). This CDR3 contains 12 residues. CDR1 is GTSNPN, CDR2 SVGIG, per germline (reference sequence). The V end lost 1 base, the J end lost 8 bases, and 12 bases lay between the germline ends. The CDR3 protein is CAWSETALQQYF. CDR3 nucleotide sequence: TGTGCCTGGAGTGAGACAGCCCTCCAGCAGTACTTC.

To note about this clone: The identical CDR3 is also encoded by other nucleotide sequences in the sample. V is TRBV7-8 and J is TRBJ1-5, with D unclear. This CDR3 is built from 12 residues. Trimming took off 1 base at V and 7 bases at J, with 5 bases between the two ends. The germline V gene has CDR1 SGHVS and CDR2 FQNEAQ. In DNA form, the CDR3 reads TGTGCCAGCAGCTTAGAAGGGCAGCCCCAGCATTTT. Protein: CASSLEGQPQHF.

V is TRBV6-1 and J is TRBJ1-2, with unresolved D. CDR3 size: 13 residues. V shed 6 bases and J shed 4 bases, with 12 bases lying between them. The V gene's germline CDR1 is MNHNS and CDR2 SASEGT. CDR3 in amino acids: CASRGYRIYGYTF. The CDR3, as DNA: TGTGCCAGCAGGGGATATCGGATCTATGGCTACACCTTC.

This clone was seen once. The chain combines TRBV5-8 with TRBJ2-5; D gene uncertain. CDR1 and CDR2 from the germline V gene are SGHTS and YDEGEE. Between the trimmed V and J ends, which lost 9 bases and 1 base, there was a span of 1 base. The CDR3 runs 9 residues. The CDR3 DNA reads TGTGCCACCCAAGAGACCCAGTACTTC. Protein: CATQETQYF.

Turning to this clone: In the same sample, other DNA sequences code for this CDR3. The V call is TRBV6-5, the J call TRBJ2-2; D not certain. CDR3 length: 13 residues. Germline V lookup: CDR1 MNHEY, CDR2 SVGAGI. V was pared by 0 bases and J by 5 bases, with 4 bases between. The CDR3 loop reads CASSYSLTGELFF. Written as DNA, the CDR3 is TGTGCCAGCAGTTACTCGTTGACCGGGGAGCTGTTTTTT.